What follows are 3 T cell receptor beta chains derived from one specimen sequenced in a study of post-analysis software for immune sequencing data. Study-wide points: Among a few TRBV segments more frequent in patients than controls were TRBV5-6, TRBV5-1 and TRBV20-1.

Antigen specificity for these receptors is unknown. Unique molecular identifiers featured in each of the TCR beta cDNA libraries. TCRdb recomputed calls from the PCR reads with MiXCR, one row per CDR3 protein. This sample carries approximately 770,000 distinct CDR3 sequences, roughly 46% of them seen once, and the ten largest clones take 4.9%. Sequenced material: blood. Receptors were obtained from a girl aged 10 to 17 with multiple sclerosis.

The chain is built from TRBV7-9 and TRBJ1-2; D not resolved. The germline CDR1 and CDR2 sequences are SEHNR and FQNEAQ (reference sequence). The V end lost 2 bases, the J end lost 6 bases, and 10 bases lay between the germline ends. This CDR3 is 13 amino acids long. As DNA, the CDR3 is TGTGCCAGCAGCTTAACCGCGAGAAATGGCTACACCTTC. This codes for CASSLTARNGYTF. Using reference TRBV7-9 and TRBJ1-2 for the parts outside the CDR3, the full variable domain is DTGVSQNPRHKITKRGQNVTFRCDPISEHNRLYWYRQTLGQGPEFLTYFQNEAQLEKSRLLSDRFSAERPKGSFSTLEIQRTEQGDSAMYLCASSLTARNGYTFGSGTRLTVV.

This CDR3 reads CACAREPAYNEQFF. The CDR3 DNA reads as TGTGCCTGCGCTAGGGAGCCCGCCTACAATGAGCAGTTCTTC. V is TRBV27 and J is TRBJ2-1; a possible D gene is TRBD2 (5 bases). The CDR3 covers 14 residues. The V gene's germline CDR1 is MNHEY and CDR2 SMNVEV (reference sequence). V was pared by 11 bases and J by 2 bases, with 16 bases between.

The chain links TRBV7-9 to TRBJ2-7, with 10 bases matching TRBD1. CDR1 SEHNR and CDR2 FQNEAQ come from the germline V gene (reference sequence). The CDR3 length is 17 residues. V dropped 4 bases and J dropped 2; count of bases not matched to a gene: 11. The CDR3 coding sequence is TGTGCCAGCAGCTCCCAGGCCCCGGGACAGGGGACCTACGAGCAGTACTTC. Its translation: CASSSQAPGQGTYEQYF.